What follows describes a single T cell receptor beta chain. No antigen is known for it. The CDR3 runs to 13 residues. V was trimmed by 4 bases and J by 2 bases, leaving 9 bases between them. Germline loops: CDR1 SGHRS, CDR2 YFSETQ. This sample is part of a study of a mutant IDH1 vaccine in newly diagnosed glioma. Study at large: The initiation of vaccination occurred 4-6 weeks after radiotherapy alone, or with temozolomide cycles. Males made up about 62% and females roughly 40% of treated patients, whose mean age was around 40 years. Whole-study findings and limits: In 90% to 95% of patients, immune responses induced by the vaccine occurred.

The time point here: week 47, end of study. The study gave 300 ug of mutant IDH1 20-mer peptide per vaccine dose, with topical imiquimod. Profiled with immunoSEQ multiplex PCR; TCRdb holds only in-frame clones, not every one. The repertoire holds 40,000 to 45,000 clones, with approximately 80% as singletons. This sequence was found in a man younger than 30 with glioma. Some clones in this sample may be carry-over from other donors' samples. This rearrangement joins TRBV5-1 to TRBJ1-1; D perhaps matches TRBD1 (5 bases). Specimen: PBMCs, collected from a glioma patient whose treatment included an IDH1 peptide vaccine. CDR3: CASSEGVNTEAFF. The CDR3 DNA reads TGCGCCAGCAGCGAAGGGGTCAACACTGAAGCTTTCTTT. Based on the CDR3 plus reference TRBV5-1 and TRBJ1-1, the full variable domain is KAGVTQTPRYLIKTRGQQVTLSCSPISGHRSVSWYQQTPGQGLQFLFEYFSETQRNKGNFPGRFSGRQFSNSRSEMNVSTLELGDSALYLCASSEGVNTEAFFGQGTRLTVV.